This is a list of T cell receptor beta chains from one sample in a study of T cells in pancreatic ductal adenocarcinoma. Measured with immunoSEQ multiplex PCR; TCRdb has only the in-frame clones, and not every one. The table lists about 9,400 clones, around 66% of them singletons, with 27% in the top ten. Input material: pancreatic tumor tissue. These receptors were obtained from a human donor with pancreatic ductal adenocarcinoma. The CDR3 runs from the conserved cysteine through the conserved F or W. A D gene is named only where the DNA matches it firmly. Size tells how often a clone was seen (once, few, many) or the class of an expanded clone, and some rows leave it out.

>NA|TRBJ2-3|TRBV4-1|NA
CASSQDSLPDTQYF
TGCGCCAGCAGCCAAGATTCGTTGCCAGATACGCAGTATTTT
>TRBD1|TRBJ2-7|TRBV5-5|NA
CASSPPLIGGESYEQYF
TGTGCCAGCAGCCCCCCCCTTATAGGGGGCGAATCCTACGAGCAGTACTTC
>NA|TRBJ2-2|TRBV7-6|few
CASSLSSTGELFF
TGTGCCAGCAGCTTAAGTAGTACCGGGGAGCTGTTTTTT
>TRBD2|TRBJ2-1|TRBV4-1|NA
CASSHPLAGATYNEQFF
TGCGCCAGCAGCCACCCGCTGGCGGGAGCCACCTACAATGAGCAGTTCTTC
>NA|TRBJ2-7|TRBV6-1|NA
CASSERLGRINFYEQYF
TGTGCCAGCAGTGAACGTCTCGGCAGAATAAATTTCTACGAGCAGTACTTC
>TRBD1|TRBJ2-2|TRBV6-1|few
CASDRGNTGELFF
TGTGCCAGTGACAGGGGGAACACCGGGGAGCTGTTTTTT
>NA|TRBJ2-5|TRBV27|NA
CASGYRDTETQYF
TGTGCCAGCGGTTATCGGGATACGGAGACCCAGTACTTC
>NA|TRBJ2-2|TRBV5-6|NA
CASSPNTGELFF
TGTGCCAGCAGCCCGAACACCGGGGAGCTGTTTTTT
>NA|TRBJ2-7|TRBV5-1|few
CASREFHEQYF
TGCGCCAGCAGAGAATTTCACGAGCAGTACTTC
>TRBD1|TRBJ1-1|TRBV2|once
CASSEEQQGWTEAFF
TGTGCCAGCAGTGAAGAACAACAGGGGTGGACTGAAGCTTTCTTT
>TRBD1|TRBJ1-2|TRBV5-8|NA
CASSLWDRDDGYTF
TGTGCCAGCAGCTTGTGGGACAGGGACGATGGCTACACCTTC
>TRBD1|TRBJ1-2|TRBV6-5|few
CASSYSGQIYTF
TGTGCCAGCAGTTACTCGGGACAGATTTACACCTTC
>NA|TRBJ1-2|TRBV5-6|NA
CASSLDWAPGGNGYTF
TGTGCCAGCAGCTTGGACTGGGCCCCGGGGGGGAATGGCTACACCTTC
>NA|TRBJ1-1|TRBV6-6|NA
CATDDGNTEAFF
TGTGCCACCGATGACGGAAACACTGAAGCTTTCTTT
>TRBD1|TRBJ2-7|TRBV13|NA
CASTRTGSTYEQYF
TGTGCCAGCACCAGGACAGGGTCCACCTACGAGCAGTACTTC
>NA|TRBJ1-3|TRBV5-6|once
CASSLDVRGAPGNTIYF
TGTGCCAGCAGCTTAGACGTAAGGGGGGCGCCCGGAAACACCATATATTTT
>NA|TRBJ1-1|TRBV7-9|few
CASSLKSPENTEAFF
TGTGCCAGCAGCTTAAAAAGTCCCGAGAACACTGAAGCTTTCTTT
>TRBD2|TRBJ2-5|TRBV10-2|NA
CASSDPLAGHQETQYF
TGCGCCAGCAGTGACCCACTAGCGGGGCACCAAGAGACCCAGTACTTC
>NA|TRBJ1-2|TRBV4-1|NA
CASGGGPNYGYTF
TGCGCCAGCGGCGGGGGGCCTAACTATGGCTACACCTTC
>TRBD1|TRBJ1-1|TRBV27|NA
CASSTPDRESPEAFF
TGTGCCAGCAGTACCCCGGACAGGGAGTCGCCTGAAGCTTTCTTT
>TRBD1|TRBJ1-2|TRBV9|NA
CASSGGTGQLGYTF
TGTGCCAGCAGCGGAGGGACAGGCCAACTGGGCTACACCTTC
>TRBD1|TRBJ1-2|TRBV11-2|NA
CASSASYRGSYGYTF
TGTGCCAGCAGCGCTAGCTACAGGGGGTCCTATGGCTACACCTTC
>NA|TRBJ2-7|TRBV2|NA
CASRERGPSSYEQYF
TGTGCCAGCAGGGAACGAGGGCCGAGCTCCTACGAGCAGTACTTC
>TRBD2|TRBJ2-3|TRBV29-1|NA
CSVEKYGGSTDTQYF
TGCAGCGTTGAAAAATACGGCGGGAGTACAGATACGCAGTATTTT
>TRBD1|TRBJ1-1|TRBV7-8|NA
CASSPTGTRGTEAFF
TGTGCCAGCAGCCCGACAGGGACCCGCGGGACTGAAGCTTTCTTT
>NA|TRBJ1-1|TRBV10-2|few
CASSSLAGGGMNTEAFF
TGCGCCAGCAGTTCATTGGCGGGTGGAGGAATGAACACTGAAGCTTTCTTT
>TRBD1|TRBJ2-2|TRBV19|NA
CAIETGKNTGELFF
TGTGCCATTGAGACAGGGAAAAACACCGGGGAGCTGTTTTTT
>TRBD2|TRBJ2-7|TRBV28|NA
CASSSTSGRASEQYF
TGTGCCAGCAGTTCAACTAGCGGGAGGGCCTCCGAGCAGTACTTC
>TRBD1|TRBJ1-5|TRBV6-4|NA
CASSETGGNQPQHF
TGTGCCAGCAGTGAGACAGGGGGCAATCAGCCCCAGCATTTT
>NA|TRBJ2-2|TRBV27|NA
CASSLSWVGELFF
TGTGCCAGCAGTTTATCGTGGGTCGGGGAGCTGTTTTTT
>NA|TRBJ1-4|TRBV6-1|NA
CASSLGARKLFF
TGTGCCAGCAGTTTGGGGGCGCGAAAACTGTTTTTT
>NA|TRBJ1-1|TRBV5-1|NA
CASSFSGGPMNTEAFF
TGCGCCAGCAGCTTTTCTGGGGGGCCTATGAACACTGAAGCTTTCTTT
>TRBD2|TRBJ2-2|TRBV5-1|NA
CASTPGGMNTGELFF
TGCGCCAGCACGCCGGGGGGAATGAACACCGGGGAGCTGTTTTTT
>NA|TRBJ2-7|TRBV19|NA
CATARLETTYEQYF
TGTGCCACAGCGAGGCTAGAAACCACCTACGAGCAGTACTTC
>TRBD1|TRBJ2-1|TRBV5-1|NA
CASSLRQGAVDEQFF
TGCGCCAGCAGCTTGAGGCAGGGGGCGGTCGATGAGCAGTTCTTC
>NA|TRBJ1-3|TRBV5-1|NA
CASGDSNGNTIYF
TGCGCCAGCGGTGACAGCAATGGAAACACCATATATTTT
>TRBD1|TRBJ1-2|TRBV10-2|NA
CASSDWGQAYGYTF
TGCGCCAGCAGTGACTGGGGACAGGCCTATGGCTACACCTTC
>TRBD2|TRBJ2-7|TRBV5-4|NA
CASSSGAGSYEQYF
TGTGCCAGCAGCTCGGGAGCGGGGAGCTACGAGCAGTACTTC
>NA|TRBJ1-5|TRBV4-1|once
CASSQDRALSNQPQHF
TGCGCCAGCAGCCAAGACCGGGCCCTTAGCAATCAGCCCCAGCATTTT
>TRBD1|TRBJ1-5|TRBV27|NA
CASTLRQGETNQPQHF
TGTGCCAGCACCCTCCGACAGGGGGAAACCAATCAGCCCCAGCATTTT
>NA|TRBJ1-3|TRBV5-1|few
CASSQDGGNTIYF
TGCGCCAGCAGTCAGGACGGGGGGAACACCATATATTTT
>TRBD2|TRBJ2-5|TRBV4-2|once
CASSQEAAGGPKAETQYF
TGTGCCAGCAGCCAAGAGGCAGCGGGGGGGCCGAAGGCCGAGACCCAGTACTTC
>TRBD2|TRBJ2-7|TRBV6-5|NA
CASRLTSGRLYEQYF
TGTGCCAGCAGACTTACTAGCGGGAGGCTCTACGAGCAGTACTTC
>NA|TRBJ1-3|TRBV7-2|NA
CASSRWALSGNTIYF
TGTGCCAGCAGCCGGTGGGCCCTCTCTGGAAACACCATATATTTT
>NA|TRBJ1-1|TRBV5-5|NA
CASKGDLNTEAFF
TGTGCCAGTAAAGGGGACTTGAACACTGAAGCTTTCTTT
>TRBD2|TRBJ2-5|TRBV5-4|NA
CASSLLGGETQYF
TGTGCCAGCAGCTTGTTGGGGGGGGAGACCCAGTACTTC
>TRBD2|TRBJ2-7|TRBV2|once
CASMGDYRTYEQYF
TGTGCCAGCATGGGGGACTATCGAACCTACGAGCAGTACTTC
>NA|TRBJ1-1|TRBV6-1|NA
CASKESIGGPTEAFF
TGTGCCAGCAAGGAATCGATCGGGGGGCCCACTGAAGCTTTCTTT
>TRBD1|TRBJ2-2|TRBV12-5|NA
CASGLRDRGRVTGELFF
TGTGCTAGTGGTTTGCGGGACAGGGGGCGGGTCACCGGGGAGCTGTTTTTT
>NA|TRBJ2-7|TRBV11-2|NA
CASSLAVDVSYEQYF
TGTGCCAGCAGCCTAGCCGTAGACGTATCCTACGAGCAGTACTTC
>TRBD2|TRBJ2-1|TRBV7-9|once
CASSLLAGDREQFF
TGTGCCAGCAGCTTACTAGCGGGAGATCGGGAGCAGTTCTTC
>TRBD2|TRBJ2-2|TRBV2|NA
CASSRLAGTGELFF
TGTGCCAGCTCTAGACTAGCGGGCACCGGGGAGCTGTTTTTT
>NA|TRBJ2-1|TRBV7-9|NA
CASSQAWLLNEQFF
TGTGCCAGCAGCCAAGCGTGGCTCTTAAATGAGCAGTTCTTC
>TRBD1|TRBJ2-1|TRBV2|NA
CASSAIGQGSYNEQFF
TGTGCCAGCAGTGCCATCGGACAGGGGTCCTACAATGAGCAGTTCTTC